This TCR beta chain was captured by sequencing in a study of CD8+ T cells in alopecia areata. CDR1 SNHLY and CDR2 FYNNEI come from the germline V gene. The CDR3 has 14 residues. V was pared by 8 bases and J by 1 base, with 3 bases of the junction left unmatched. Once RNA had been extracted, it was reverse transcribed into cDNA to act as the sequencing template. Repertoires were generated with immunoSEQ multiplex PCR, while TCRdb's copy carries only in-frame clones and drops some. The top ten clones hold around a quarter of a sample with 130,000 to 150,000 clones, approximately 85% of them seen once. The treatment was: oral pan-JAK inhibitor, 5-10 mg twice daily.

The sample in question was CD8+ T cells sorted from blood, obtained at week 4, from a patient treated with tofacitinib. This TCR derives from a human donor with alopecia areata. The chain combines TRBV2 with TRBJ2-3; TRBD1 aligns across 10 bases. CDR3 in DNA: TGTGCCAGCGGGACAGGGGCCGGCACAGATACGCAGTATTTT. Protein sequence: CASGTGAGTDTQYF.